This T cell receptor beta chain was profiled in a study of read filtering for tumor transcriptome and immune sequencing. Study as a whole: By R-ISS, stages I, II and III held roughly 8, 15 and 7 patients. Overall study results and limits: About four fifths of IR-seq clonotypes had one read, totaling around 4% of reads; RNA-seq: around 70% and 40%. IR-seq and RNA-seq agreed better without single-read clonotypes.

Germline loops: CDR1 MNHNS, CDR2 SASEGT. This CDR3 contains 16 residues. J was trimmed by 4 bases and V by 5 bases; bases with no gene match: 13. The library was built from about 400 ng RNA with molecular barcoded adaptors for alpha/delta and beta/gamma chains. TCRdb reprocessed the reads via MiXCR and lists one record per CDR3 protein. This sample carries about 57,000 distinct CDR3 sequences, around 20% of them seen once, and the ten largest clones take 17%. This clonotype has a count of ten or more. Its antigen remains unidentified. The chain combines TRBV6-1 with TRBJ1-1; 7 bases fit TRBD1. The specimen sequenced was a population of CD138-negative cells sorted from bone marrow. This TCR came from a donor over 35 with multiple myeloma. The DNA of the CDR3 is TGTGCCAGCAGTCCGTTCCCGACAGGGTTAGGCACTGAAGCTTTCTTT. Amino acids: CASSPFPTGLGTEAFF.